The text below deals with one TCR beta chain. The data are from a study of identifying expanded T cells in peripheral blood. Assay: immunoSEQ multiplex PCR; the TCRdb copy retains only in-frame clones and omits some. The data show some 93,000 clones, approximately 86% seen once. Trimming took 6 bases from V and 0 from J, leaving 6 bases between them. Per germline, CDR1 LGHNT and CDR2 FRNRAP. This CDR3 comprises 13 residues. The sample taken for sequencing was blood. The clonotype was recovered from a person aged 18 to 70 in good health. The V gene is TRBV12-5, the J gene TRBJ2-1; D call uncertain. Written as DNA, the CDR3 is TGTGCTAGTGGAATGAACTCCTACAATGAGCAGTTCTTC. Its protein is CASGMNSYNEQFF.